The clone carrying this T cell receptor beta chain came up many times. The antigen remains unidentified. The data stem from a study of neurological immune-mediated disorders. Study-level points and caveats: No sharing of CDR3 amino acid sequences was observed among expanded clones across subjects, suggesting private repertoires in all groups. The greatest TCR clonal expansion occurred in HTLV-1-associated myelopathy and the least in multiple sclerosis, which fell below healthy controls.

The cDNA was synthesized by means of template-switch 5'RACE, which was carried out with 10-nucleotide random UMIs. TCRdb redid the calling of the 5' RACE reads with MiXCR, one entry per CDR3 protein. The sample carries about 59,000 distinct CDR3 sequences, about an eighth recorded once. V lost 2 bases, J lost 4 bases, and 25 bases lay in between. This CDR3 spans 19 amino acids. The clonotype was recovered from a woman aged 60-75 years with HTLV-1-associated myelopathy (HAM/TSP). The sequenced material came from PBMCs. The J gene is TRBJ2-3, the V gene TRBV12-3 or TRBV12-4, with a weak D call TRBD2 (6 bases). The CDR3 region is CASSLTSSFSGGIADTQYF. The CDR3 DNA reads TGTGCCAGCAGTTTAACTTCCTCTTTTTCCGGGGGTATCGCAGATACGCAGTATTTT.